This T cell receptor beta chain was retrieved from a study of monozygotic twins with inflammatory bowel disease (dated by TCRdb to the late 2010s). Some background on the complete study: The full study comprised 30 or so monozygotic twin pairs: nine German pairs (four IBD-concordant, five IBD-discordant) and 19 IBD-discordant Danish pairs. The search for disease-associated traits relied mainly on comparing, within discordant pairs, IBD patients with their genetically identical healthy co-twins. Each individual had, on average, about 151 000 unique TCRalpha sequences and 181 000 unique TCRbeta sequences available for analysis. The full study reports these points: Because patients were on differing immunosuppressive treatments, the repertoires may have picked up extra background noise and inter-individual variability. Distinction between different T cell subtypes could not be achieved in the analysis. The results gave no support for a single strong signal or clonotype linked to IBD. Repertoire similarity did not differ between concordant and discordant twins, possibly due to limited statistical power. A decrease in TCRbeta repertoire diversity, as measured by inverse Simpson index, was observed in IBD patients compared with their healthy co-twins. Compared with healthy twins, IBD patients shared fewer clonotypes with other individuals, and the difference was most pronounced in patients with signs of disease activity.

From each donor, a 2.5 ml peripheral blood sample was drawn into PAXgene tubes and stored at -80 degrees C. Total RNA was isolated from whole blood with the PAXgene blood miRNA kit on an automated QIAcube, without T cell sorting. Deep TCRalpha and TCRbeta repertoire profiling with unique molecular barcoding was performed on peripheral blood of monozygotic twin pairs concordant or discordant for inflammatory bowel disease. Smoking habits were recorded for all twin pairs, and each individual was classified as a current, former or never smoker. The CDR3, cysteine through phenylalanine, is 11 amino acids long. No DNA is recorded. The germline V gene sets CDR1 to ENHRY and CDR2 to SYGVKD. In regard to this clonotype: Its antigen is currently not known.

Libraries were made using 5' RACE. Preparation of each TCR library used approximately 3,700 ng of total RNA. For each sample, cDNA was synthesized in eight separate reactions using SMARTScribe reverse transcriptase. During cDNA synthesis, template switching introduced unique molecular identifiers that contained a 6-nucleotide sample barcode. Amplification of TCRalpha and TCRbeta cDNA involved two nested PCRs of approximately 16 and 10 cycles, and each PCR was followed by bead purification. Before amplification, cDNA was treated with uracil DNA-glycosylase and purified using the QIAquick PCR purification kit. The second PCR was the step at which Illumina TruSeq-compatible adapters and sample-specific barcodes were added. Library quality and concentration were assessed using TapeStation and Qubit, and about 5.2 ng of each library was pooled. The pooled libraries were sequenced with 2 x 100 bp reads and custom sequencing primers on an Illumina HiSeq2500 single-index Rapid Run. The paper's data handling went like this. PCR and sequencing errors were corrected by UMI-based consensus assembly using MiGEC version 1.2.6. MiXCR version 2.1.1 was used to carry out V(D)J alignment, clonotype assembly and CDR3 extraction. To normalise gene usage, clonotype sharing and MAIT/NKT TCR abundance, the top 1000, 10 000 and 20 000 clonotypes in each sample were analysed. Diversity was computed as the inverse Simpson index with the vegan R package after downsampling to 27 000 UMIs. Statistical testing used paired Mann-Whitney U tests on the discordant twin pairs and applied Benjamini-Hochberg correction for multiple testing. The reads, reprocessed by TCRdb, yield one row per CDR3 protein sequence and no DNA. These V and J calls derive from TCRdb rather than the authors' analysis. The table for this sample records a few hundred thousand distinct CDR3 sequences. In total, the top ten clones hold roughly 1.5% of the sample.

This TCR was recovered from a human donor with ulcerative colitis or Crohn's disease, or a healthy co-twin of an affected twin (not recorded which). Sequencing was performed on blood. Recombination joined TRBV10-3 with TRBJ2-7. The CDR3 region: CAISESRRQYF.